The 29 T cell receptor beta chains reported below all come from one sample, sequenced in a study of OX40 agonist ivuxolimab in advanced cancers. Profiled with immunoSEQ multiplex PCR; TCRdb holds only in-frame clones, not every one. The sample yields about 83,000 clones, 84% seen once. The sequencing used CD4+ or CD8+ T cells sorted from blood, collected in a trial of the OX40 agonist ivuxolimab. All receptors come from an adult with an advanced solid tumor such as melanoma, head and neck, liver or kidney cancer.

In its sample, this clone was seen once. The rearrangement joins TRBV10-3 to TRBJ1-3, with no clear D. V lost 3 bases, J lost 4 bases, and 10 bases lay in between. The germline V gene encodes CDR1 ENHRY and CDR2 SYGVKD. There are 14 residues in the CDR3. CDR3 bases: TGTGCCATCAGTGAAGGTGGAGAGGGAAACACCATATATTTT. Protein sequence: CAISEGGEGNTIYF.

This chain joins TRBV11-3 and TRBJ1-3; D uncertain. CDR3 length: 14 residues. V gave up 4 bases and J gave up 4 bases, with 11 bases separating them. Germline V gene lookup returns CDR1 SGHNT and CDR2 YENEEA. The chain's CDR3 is CASSSRAEGNTIYF. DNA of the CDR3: TGTGCCAGCAGCTCCCGAGCAGAAGGAAACACCATATATTTT.

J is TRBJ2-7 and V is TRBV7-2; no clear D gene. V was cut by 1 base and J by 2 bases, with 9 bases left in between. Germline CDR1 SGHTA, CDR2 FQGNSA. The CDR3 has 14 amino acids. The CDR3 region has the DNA TGTGCCAGCAGCTTAGACAGTGGAGCCTACGAGCAGTACTTC. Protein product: CASSLDSGAYEQYF.

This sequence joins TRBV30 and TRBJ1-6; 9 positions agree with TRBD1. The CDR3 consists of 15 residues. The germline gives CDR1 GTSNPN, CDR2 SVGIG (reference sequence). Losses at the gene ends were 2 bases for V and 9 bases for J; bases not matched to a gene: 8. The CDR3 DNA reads TGTGCCTGGAGTTTCTCGGGACAGGGTCCTTCACCCCTCCACTTT. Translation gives CAWSFSGQGPSPLHF.

This chain's CDR3 is CASSQGHPGDTQYF. The DNA of the CDR3 is TGTGCCAGCAGCCAAGGACACCCCGGAGATACGCAGTATTTT. The chain combines TRBV7-3 with TRBJ2-3, with D perhaps TRBD1 (5 bases). The CDR3 extends over 14 amino acids. Trimming left V 5 bases short and J 5 bases short, with 14 bases between. Germline V gives CDR1 SGHTA, CDR2 FQGTGA.

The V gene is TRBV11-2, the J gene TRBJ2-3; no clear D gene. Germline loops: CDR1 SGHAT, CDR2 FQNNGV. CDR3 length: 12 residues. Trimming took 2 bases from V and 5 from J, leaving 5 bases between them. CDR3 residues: CASSLMRDTQYF. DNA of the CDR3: TGTGCCAGCAGCTTAATGCGAGATACGCAGTATTTT.

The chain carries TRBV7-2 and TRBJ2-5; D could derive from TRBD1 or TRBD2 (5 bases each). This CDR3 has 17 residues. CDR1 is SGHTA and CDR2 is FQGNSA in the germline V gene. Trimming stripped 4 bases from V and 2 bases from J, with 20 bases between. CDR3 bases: TGTGCCAGCAGCTCCTTTCCCCGGGGACGGTTACAAGAGACCCAGTACTTC. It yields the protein CASSSFPRGRLQETQYF.

Here the CDR3 reads CASSEGRTGANEQFF. CDR3 sequence (DNA): TGTGCCAGCAGTGAGGGTCGGACAGGGGCTAATGAGCAGTTCTTC. The chain is built from TRBV2 and TRBJ2-1, with 9 positions matching TRBD1. CDR1 is SNHLY, CDR2 FYNNEI, per germline. The CDR3 totals 15 residues. Losses at the gene ends were 3 bases for V and 7 bases for J; bases not matched to a gene: 7.

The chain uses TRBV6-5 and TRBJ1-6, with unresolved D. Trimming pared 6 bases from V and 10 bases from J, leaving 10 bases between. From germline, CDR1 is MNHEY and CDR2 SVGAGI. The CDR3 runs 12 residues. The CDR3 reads CASSNLRSPLHF. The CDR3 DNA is TGTGCCAGCAGCAACTTAAGGTCACCCCTCCACTTT.

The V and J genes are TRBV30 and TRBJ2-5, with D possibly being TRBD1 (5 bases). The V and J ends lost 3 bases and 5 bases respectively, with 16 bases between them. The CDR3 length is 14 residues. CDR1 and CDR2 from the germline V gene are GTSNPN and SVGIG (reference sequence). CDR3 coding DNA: TGTGCCTGGAGCCCCTTAATGGGGCTGGAGACCCAGTACTTC. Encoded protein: CAWSPLMGLETQYF.

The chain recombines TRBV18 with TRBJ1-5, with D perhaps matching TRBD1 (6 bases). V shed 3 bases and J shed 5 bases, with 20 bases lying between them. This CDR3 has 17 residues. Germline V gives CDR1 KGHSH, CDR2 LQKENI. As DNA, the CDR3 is TGTGCCAGCTCACCCCAGATCACAGGGATGGGGGATCAGCCCCAGCATTTT. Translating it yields CASSPQITGMGDQPQHF. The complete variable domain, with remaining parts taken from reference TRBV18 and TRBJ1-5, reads NAGVMQNPRHLVRRRGQEARLRCSPMKGHSHVYWYRQLPEEGLKFMVYLQKENIIDESGMPKERFSAEFPKEGPSILRIQQVVRGDSAAYFCASSPQITGMGDQPQHFGDGTRLSIL.

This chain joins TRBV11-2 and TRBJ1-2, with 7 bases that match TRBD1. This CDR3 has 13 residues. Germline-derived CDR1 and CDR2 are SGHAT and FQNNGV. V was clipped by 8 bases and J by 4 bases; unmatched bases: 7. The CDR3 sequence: CASGRQGVYGYTF. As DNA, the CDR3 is TGTGCCAGCGGAAGACAGGGAGTCTATGGCTACACCTTC.

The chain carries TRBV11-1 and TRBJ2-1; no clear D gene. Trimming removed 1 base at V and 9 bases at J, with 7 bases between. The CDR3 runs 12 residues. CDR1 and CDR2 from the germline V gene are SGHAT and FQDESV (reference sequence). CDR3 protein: CASSLVVSEQFF. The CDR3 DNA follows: TGTGCCAGCAGCTTAGTGGTTAGTGAGCAGTTCTTC.

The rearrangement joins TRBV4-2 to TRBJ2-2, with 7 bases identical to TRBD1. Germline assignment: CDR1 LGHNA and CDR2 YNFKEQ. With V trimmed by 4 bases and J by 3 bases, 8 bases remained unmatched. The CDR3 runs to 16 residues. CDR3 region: CASSPTGNRDTGELFF. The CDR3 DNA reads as TGTGCCAGCAGCCCGACAGGGAATAGGGACACCGGGGAGCTGTTTTTT.

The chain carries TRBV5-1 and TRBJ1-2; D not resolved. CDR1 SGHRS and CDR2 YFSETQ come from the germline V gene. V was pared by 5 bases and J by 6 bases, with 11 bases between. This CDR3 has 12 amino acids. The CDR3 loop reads CASRAVGHGYTF. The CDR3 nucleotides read TGCGCCAGCAGAGCGGTGGGCCATGGCTACACCTTC. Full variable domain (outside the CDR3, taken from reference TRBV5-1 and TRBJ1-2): KAGVTQTPRYLIKTRGQQVTLSCSPISGHRSVSWYQQTPGQGLQFLFEYFSETQRNKGNFPGRFSGRQFSNSRSEMNVSTLELGDSALYLCASRAVGHGYTFGSGTRLTVV.

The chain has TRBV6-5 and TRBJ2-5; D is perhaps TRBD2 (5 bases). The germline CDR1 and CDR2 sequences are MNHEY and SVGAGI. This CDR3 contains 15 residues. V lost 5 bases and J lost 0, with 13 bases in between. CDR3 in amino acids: CASSVEGFYQETQYF. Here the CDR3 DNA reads TGTGCCAGCAGTGTAGAGGGCTTTTACCAAGAGACCCAGTACTTC.

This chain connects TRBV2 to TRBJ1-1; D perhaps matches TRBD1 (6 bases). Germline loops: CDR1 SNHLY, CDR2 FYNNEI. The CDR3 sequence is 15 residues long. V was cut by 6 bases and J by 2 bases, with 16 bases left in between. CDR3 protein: CASRGGPLRNTEAFF. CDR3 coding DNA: TGTGCCAGCAGGGGGGGGCCTCTCCGAAACACTGAAGCTTTCTTT.

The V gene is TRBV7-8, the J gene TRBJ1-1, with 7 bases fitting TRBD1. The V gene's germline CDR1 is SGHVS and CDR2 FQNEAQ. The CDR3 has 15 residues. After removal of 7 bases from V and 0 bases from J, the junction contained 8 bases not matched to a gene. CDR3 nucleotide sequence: TGTGCCAGCAACAACCAAAGGGGGCTGAACACTGAAGCTTTCTTT. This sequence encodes CASNNQRGLNTEAFF.

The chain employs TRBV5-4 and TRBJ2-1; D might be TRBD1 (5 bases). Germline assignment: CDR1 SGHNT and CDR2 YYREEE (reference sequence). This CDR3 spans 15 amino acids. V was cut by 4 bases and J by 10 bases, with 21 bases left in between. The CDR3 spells CASSPGQAYGPEQFF. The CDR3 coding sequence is TGTGCCAGCAGCCCTGGACAAGCTTACGGGCCAGAGCAGTTCTTC.

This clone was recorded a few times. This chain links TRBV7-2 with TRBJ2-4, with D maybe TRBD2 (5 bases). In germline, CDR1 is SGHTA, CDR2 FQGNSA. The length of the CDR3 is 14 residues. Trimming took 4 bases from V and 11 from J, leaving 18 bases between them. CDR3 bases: TGTGCCAGCAGCTCCCCAGCCGGGGTGAACCTTCAGTACTTC. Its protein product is CASSSPAGVNLQYF.

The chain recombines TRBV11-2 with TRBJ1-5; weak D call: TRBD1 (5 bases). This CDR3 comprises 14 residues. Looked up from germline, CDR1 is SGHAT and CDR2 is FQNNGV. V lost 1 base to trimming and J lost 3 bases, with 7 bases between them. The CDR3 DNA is TGTGCCAGCAGCTTAGGACAGTACAATCAGCCCCAGCATTTT. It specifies CASSLGQYNQPQHF.

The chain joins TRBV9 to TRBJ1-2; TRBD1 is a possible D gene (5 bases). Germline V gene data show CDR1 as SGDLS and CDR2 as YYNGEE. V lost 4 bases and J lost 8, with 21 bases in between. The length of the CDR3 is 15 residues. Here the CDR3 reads CASSPRGEGLGGYTF. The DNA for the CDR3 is TGTGCCAGCAGCCCCCGGGGAGAGGGGCTCGGGGGCTACACCTTC.

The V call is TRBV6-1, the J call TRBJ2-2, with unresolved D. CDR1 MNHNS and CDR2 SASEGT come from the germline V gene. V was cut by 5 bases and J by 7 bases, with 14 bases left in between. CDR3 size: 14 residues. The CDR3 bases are TGTGCCAGCAGTTGGGAACCCCTCCGCGGGGAGCTGTTTTTT. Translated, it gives CASSWEPLRGELFF.

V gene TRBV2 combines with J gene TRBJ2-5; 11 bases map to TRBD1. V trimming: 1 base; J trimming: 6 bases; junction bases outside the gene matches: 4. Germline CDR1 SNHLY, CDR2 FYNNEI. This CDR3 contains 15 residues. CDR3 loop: CASSEEGTGGQTQYF. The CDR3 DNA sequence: TGTGCCAGCAGTGAAGAGGGGACAGGGGGGCAGACCCAGTACTTC.

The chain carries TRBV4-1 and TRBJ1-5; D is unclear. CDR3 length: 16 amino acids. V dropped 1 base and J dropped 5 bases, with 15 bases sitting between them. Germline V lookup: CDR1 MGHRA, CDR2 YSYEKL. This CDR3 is CASSQVVRGRDQPQHF. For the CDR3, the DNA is TGCGCCAGCAGCCAAGTTGTTCGGGGAAGGGATCAGCCCCAGCATTTT.

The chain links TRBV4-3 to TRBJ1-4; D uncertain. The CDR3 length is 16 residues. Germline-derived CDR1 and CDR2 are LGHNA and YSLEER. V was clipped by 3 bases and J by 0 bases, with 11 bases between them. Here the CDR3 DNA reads TGCGCCAGCAGCCACGACGCGGCGGCAACTAATGAAAAACTGTTTTTT. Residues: CASSHDAAATNEKLFF.

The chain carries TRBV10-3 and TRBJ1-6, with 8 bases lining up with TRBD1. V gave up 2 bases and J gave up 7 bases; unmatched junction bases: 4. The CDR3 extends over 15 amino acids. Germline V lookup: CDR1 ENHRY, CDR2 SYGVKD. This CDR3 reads CAISETGQGNSPLHF. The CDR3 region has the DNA TGTGCCATCAGTGAGACAGGACAGGGCAATTCACCCCTCCACTTT.

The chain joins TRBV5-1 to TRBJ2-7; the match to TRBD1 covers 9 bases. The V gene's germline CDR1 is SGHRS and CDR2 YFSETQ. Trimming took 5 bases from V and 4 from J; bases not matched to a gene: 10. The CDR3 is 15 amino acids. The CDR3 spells CASSLGAGTGYEQYF. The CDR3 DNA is TGCGCCAGCAGTCTCGGCGCCGGGACAGGGTACGAGCAGTACTTC.

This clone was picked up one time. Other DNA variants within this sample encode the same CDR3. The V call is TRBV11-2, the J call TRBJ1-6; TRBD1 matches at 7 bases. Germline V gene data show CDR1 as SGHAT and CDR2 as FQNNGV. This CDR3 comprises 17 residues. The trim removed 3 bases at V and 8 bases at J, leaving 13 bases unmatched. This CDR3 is CASSFTAGRDSYSPLHF. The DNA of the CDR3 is TGTGCCAGCAGCTTCACCGCGGGGAGGGACAGTTATTCACCCCTCCACTTT.